The present T cell receptor (beta chain) was sequenced within a study of shared clonotypes between healthy human individuals. Study information: A few men and a couple of women, aged 18 to 49, were donors.

Sequencing was performed on unsorted PBMC DNA using ten immunoSEQ deep assay plates. In the study's own analysis: ImmunoSEQ junction-only sequences lacked quality scores, so their filtering differed. Produced via immunoSEQ multiplex PCR; TCRdb's table is partial and in-frame only. The V and J calls and clone size were taken over from that table, and D and trimming were inferred from the DNA. The sample includes fewer than 600,000 clones, around 81% of them seen just once. The V end was cut by 0 bases, the J end by 3 bases, with 11 bases between. Germline V lookup: CDR1 ENHRY, CDR2 SYGVKD. This CDR3 is 15 amino acids long.

The sample taken for sequencing was PBMCs. The source of this sequence is a woman aged 40 to 50 in good health. Some clones in this sample may be carry-over from other donors' samples. The V and J genes are TRBV10-3 and TRBJ1-1, with D possibly TRBD1 on 6 matching bases. CDR3 sequence: CAISESNRGDTEAFF. For the CDR3, the DNA is TGTGCCATCAGTGAGTCTAATAGGGGGGACACTGAAGCTTTCTTT.